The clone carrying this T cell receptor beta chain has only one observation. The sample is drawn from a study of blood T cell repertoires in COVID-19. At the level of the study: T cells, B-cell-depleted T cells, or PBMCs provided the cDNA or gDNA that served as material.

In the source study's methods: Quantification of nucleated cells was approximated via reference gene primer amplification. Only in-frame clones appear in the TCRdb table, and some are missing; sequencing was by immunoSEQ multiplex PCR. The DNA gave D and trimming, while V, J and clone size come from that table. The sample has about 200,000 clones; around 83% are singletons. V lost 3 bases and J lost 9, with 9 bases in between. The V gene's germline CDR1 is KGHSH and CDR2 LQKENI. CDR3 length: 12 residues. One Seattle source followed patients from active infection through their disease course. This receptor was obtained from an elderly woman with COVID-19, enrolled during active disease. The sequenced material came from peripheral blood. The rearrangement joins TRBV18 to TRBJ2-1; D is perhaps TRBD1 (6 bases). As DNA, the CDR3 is TGTGCCAGCTCACCTATACAGGGTGAGCAGTTCTTC. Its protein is CASSPIQGEQFF.